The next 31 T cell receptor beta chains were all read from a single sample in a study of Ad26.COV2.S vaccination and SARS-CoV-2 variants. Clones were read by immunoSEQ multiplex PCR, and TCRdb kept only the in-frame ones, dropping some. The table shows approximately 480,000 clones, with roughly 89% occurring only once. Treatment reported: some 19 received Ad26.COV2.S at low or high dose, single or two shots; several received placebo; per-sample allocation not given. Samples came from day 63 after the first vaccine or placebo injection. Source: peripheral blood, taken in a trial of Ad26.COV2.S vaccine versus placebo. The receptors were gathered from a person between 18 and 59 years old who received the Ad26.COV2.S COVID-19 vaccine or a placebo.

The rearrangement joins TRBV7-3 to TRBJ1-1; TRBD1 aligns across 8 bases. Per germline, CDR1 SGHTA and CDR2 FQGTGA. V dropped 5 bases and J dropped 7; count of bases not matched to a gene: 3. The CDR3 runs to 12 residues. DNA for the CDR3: TGTGCCAGCAGCGGAGACAGGGGTGAAGCTTTCTTT. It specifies CASSGDRGEAFF.

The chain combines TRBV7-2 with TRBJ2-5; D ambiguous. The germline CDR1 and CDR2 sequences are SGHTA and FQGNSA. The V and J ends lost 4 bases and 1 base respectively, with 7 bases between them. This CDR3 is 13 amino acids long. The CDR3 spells CASSSQPQETQYF. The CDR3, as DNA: TGTGCCAGCAGCTCTCAACCCCAAGAGACCCAGTACTTC. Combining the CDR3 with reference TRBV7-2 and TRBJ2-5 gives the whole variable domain GAGVSQSPSNKVTEKGKDVELRCDPISGHTALYWYRQSLGQGLEFLIYFQGNSAPDKSGLPSDRFSAERTGGSVSTLTIQRTQQEDSAVYLCASSSQPQETQYFGPGTRLLVL.

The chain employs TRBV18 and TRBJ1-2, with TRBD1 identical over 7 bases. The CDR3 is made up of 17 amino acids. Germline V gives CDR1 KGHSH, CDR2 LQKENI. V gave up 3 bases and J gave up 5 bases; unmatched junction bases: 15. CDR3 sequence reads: CASSPNYRDSRGYGYTF. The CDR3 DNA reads TGTGCCAGCTCACCTAATTACCGGGACAGCCGAGGATATGGCTACACCTTC. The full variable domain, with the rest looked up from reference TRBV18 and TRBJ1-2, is NAGVMQNPRHLVRRRGQEARLRCSPMKGHSHVYWYRQLPEEGLKFMVYLQKENIIDESGMPKERFSAEFPKEGPSILRIQQVVRGDSAAYFCASSPNYRDSRGYGYTFGSGTRLTVV.

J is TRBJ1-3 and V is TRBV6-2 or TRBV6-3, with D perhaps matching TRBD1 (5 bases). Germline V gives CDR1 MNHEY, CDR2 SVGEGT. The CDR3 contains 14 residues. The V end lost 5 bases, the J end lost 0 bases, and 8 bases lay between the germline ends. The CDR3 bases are TGTGCCAGCAGTCGAGACAGCTCTGGAAACACCATATATTTT. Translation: CASSRDSSGNTIYF.

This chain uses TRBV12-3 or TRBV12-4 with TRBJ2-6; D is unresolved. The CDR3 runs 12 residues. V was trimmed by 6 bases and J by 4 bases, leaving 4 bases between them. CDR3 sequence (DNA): TGTGCCAGCAGCGGAGGGGCCAACGTCCTGACTTTC. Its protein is CASSGGANVLTF.

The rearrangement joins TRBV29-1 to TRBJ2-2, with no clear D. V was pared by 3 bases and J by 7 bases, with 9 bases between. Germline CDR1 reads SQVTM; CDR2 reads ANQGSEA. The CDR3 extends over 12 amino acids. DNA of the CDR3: TGCAGCGTTGAGCATATTAGCGGGGAGCTGTTTTTT. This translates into CSVEHISGELFF.

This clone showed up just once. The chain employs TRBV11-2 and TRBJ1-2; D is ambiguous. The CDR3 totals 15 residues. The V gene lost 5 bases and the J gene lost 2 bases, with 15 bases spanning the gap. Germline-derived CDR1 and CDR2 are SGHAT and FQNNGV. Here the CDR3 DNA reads TGTGCCAGCAGCCCCCGTGCGGGCGGCAACTATGGCTACACCTTC. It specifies CASSPRAGGNYGYTF.

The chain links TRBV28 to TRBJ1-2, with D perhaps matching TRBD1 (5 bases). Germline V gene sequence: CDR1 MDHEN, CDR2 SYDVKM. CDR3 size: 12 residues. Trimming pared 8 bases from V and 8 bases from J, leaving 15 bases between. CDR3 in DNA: TGTGCCAGCGGGCCACAGGACATGGGCTACACCTTC. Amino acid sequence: CASGPQDMGYTF.

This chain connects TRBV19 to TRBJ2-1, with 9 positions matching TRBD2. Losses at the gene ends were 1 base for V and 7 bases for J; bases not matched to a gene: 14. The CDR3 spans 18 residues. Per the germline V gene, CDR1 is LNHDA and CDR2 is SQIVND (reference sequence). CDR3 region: CASSIGGSGSRIRNEQFF. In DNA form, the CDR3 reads TGTGCCAGTAGTATAGGGGGTAGCGGGAGTCGGATTAGAAATGAGCAGTTCTTC.

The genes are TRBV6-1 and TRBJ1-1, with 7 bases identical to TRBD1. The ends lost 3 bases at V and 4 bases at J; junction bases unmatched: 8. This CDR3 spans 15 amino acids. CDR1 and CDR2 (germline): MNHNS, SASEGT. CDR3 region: CASSEVQGLGTEAFF. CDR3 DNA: TGTGCCAGCAGTGAGGTACAGGGGTTGGGCACTGAAGCTTTCTTT.

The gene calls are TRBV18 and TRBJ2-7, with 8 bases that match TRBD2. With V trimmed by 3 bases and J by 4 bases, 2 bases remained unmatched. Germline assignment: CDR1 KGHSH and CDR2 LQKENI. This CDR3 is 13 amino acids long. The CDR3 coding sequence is TGTGCCAGCTCACCTACGGGAGGGTACGAGCAGTACTTC. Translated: CASSPTGGYEQYF.

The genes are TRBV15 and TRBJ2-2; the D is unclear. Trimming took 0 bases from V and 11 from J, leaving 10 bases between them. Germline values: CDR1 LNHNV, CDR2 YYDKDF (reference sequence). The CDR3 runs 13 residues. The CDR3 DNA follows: TGTGCCACCAGCAGAGATCGTGGCTTTGAGCTGTTTTTT. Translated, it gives CATSRDRGFELFF.

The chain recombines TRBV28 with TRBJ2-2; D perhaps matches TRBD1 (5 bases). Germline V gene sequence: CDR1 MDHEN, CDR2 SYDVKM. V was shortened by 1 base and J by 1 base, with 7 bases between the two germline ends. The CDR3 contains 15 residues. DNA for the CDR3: TGTGCCAGCAGTTTATCAGGGTTGAACACCGGGGAGCTGTTTTTT. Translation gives CASSLSGLNTGELFF.

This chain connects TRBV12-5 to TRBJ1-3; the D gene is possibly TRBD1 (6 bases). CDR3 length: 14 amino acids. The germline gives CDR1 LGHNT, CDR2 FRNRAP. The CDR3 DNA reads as TGTGCCCGGGAGCAGGGGAGCTCTGGAAACACCATATATTTT. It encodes CAREQGSSGNTIYF.

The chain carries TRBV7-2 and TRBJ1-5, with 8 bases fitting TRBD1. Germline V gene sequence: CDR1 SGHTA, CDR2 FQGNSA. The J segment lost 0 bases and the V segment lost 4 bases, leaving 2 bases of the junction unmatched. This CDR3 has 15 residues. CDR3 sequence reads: CASSWTGTSNQPQHF. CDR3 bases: TGTGCCAGCAGCTGGACAGGGACTAGCAATCAGCCCCAGCATTTT. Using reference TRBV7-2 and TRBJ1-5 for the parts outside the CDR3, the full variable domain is GAGVSQSPSNKVTEKGKDVELRCDPISGHTALYWYRQSLGQGLEFLIYFQGNSAPDKSGLPSDRFSAERTGGSVSTLTIQRTQQEDSAVYLCASSWTGTSNQPQHFGDGTRLSIL.

The DNA of the CDR3 is TGTGCCAGCGGGATACTCGGACGCGAGCAGTTCTTC. Translated, it gives CASGILGREQFF. V usage is TRBV12-3 or TRBV12-4 and J usage is TRBJ2-1, with D uncertain. The CDR3 spans 12 residues. Trimming removed 8 bases at V and 10 bases at J, with 15 bases between.

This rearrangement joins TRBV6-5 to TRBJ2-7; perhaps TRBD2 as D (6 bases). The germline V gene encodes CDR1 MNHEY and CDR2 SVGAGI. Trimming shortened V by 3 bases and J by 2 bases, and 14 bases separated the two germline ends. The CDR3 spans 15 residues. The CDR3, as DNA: TGTGCCAGCAGTTATGAGGCGGGATATCCCTACGAGCAGTACTTC. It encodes CASSYEAGYPYEQYF.

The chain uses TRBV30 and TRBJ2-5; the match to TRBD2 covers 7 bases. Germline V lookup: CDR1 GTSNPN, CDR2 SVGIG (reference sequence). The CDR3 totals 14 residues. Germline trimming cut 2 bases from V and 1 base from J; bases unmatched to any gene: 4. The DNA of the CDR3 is TGTGCCTGGAGTTGGGGAGGGACCCAAGAGACCCAGTACTTC. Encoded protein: CAWSWGGTQETQYF.

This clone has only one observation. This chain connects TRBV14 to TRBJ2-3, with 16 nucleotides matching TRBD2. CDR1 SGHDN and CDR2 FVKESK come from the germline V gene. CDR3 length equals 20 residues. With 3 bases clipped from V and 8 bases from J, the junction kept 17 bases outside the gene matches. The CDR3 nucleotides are TGTGCCAGCAGCCAGAGTATTTTTACCGGGACTAGCGGGAGGGCCGCTACGCAGTATTTT. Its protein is CASSQSIFTGTSGRAATQYF.

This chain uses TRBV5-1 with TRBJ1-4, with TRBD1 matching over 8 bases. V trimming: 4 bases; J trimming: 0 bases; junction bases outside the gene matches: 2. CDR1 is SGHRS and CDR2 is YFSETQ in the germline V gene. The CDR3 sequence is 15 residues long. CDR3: CASSRTGTTNEKLFF. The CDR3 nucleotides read TGCGCCAGCAGCCGGACAGGGACAACTAATGAAAAACTGTTTTTT.

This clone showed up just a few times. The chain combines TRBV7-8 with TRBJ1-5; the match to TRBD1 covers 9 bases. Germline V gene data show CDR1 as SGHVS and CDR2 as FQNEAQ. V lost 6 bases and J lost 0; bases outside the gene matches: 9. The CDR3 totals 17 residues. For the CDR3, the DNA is TGTGCCAGCAGTCCGGGACAGGGCCTCTATAGCAATCAGCCCCAGCATTTT. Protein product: CASSPGQGLYSNQPQHF.

CDR3 DNA: TGTGCCAGCCAAGAGGGGGACCAAGAGACCCAGTACTTC. It is translated as CASQEGDQETQYF. The rearrangement joins TRBV7-6 to TRBJ2-5; a weak D match, TRBD1 (6 bases). The CDR3 runs 13 residues. With 8 bases removed from V and 0 bases from J, the gap between germline ends came to 10 bases. CDR1 SGHVS and CDR2 FNYEAQ come from the germline V gene.

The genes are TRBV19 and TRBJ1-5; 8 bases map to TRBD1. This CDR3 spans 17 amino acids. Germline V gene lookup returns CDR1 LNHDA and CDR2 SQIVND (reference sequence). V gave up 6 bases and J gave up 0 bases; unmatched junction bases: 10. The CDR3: CASSRTGLGNSNQPQHF. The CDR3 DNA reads TGTGCCAGTAGCAGGACAGGGTTAGGGAATAGCAATCAGCCCCAGCATTTT.

This CDR3 reads CASSLDSSGRGDTQYF. The CDR3 DNA follows: TGTGCCAGCAGCTTAGATAGCAGCGGGAGAGGAGATACGCAGTATTTT. The chain employs TRBV11-3 and TRBJ2-3; the match to TRBD2 covers 8 bases. V was clipped by 0 bases and J by 5 bases; unmatched bases: 7. The CDR3 has 16 amino acids. Germline values: CDR1 SGHNT, CDR2 YENEEA.

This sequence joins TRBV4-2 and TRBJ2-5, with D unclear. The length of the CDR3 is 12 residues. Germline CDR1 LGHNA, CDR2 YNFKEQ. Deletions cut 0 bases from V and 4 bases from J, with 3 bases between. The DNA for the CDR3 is TGTGCCAGCAGCCAAGATCTAGAGACCCAGTACTTC. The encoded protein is CASSQDLETQYF.

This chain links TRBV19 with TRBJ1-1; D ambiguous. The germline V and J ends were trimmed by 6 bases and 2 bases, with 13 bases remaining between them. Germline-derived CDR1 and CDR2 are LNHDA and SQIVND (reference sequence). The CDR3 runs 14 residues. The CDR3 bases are TGTGCCAGTAGCGTTGGGCTACAAAACACTGAAGCTTTCTTT. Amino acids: CASSVGLQNTEAFF.

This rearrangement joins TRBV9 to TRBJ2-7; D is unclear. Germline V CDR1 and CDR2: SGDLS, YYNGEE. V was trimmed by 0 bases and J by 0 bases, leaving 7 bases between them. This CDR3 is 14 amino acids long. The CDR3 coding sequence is TGTGCCAGCAGCGTAGTGCCTAGCTCCTACGAGCAGTACTTC. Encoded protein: CASSVVPSSYEQYF. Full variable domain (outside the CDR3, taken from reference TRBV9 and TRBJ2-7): DSGVTQTPKHLITATGQRVTLRCSPRSGDLSVYWYQQSLDQGLQFLIQYYNGEERAKGNILERFSAQQFPDLHSELNLSSLELGDSALYFCASSVVPSSYEQYFGPGTRLTVT.

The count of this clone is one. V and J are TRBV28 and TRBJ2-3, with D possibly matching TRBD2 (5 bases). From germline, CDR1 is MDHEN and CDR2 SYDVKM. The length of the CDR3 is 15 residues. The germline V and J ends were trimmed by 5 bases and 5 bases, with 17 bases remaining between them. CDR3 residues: CASSNDLERKDTQYF. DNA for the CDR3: TGTGCCAGCAGTAACGATCTTGAGCGGAAAGATACGCAGTATTTT.

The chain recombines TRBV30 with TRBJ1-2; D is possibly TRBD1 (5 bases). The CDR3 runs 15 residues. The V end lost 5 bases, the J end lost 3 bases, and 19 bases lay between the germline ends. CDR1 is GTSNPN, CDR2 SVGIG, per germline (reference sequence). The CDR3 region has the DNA TGTGCCTGGCATCGGGTTGGGGGATCGTACTATGGCTACACCTTC. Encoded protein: CAWHRVGGSYYGYTF.

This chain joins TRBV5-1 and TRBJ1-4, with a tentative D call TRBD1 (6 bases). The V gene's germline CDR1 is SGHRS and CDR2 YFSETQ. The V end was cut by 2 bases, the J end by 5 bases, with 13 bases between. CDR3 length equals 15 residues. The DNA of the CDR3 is TGCGCCAGCAGCTTACAGGGCAGGGCGAATGAAAAACTGTTTTTT. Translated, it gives CASSLQGRANEKLFF.

DNA for the CDR3: TGTGCCAGTAATTCTGGCGGGAGCGATATAGATACGCAGTATTTT. Translation gives CASNSGGSDIDTQYF. This chain connects TRBV19 to TRBJ2-3, with 7 bases matching TRBD2. The CDR3 is made up of 15 amino acids. Unmatched junction bases numbered 12, after V lost 7 bases and J lost 5 bases. Germline V CDR1 and CDR2: LNHDA, SQIVND (reference sequence).